The source of this TCR beta chain is a study of CD8 T cells in ankylosing spondylitis. This clonotype was seen repeatedly, ten times or more. No antigen is known for it. At one end the junction does not follow the germline gene, possibly because of a read error. CDR3 length: 13 amino acids. Germline-derived CDR1 and CDR2 are SGHRS and YFSETQ. TCRdb passed the 5' RACE reads through MiXCR, listing each CDR3 protein once. The sample lists 250,000 or so distinct CDR3 sequences; approximately 11% were seen once. Study observations and caveats: Characteristic of ankylosing spondylitis blood, it appeared, was a TCR beta motif comprising eight highly homologous variants.

The sequence was obtained from a male donor with ankylosing spondylitis or in good health (not recorded which). The chain has TRBV5-1 and TRBJ2-7; D call uncertain. The source material was blood, either unsorted or a sorted T cell fraction (not recorded which). CDR3 protein: CASSLADGYGQYF. As DNA, the CDR3 is TGCGCCAGCAGCTTGGCGGACGGTTACGGGCAGTACTTC.